The present T cell receptor (beta chain) was sequenced within a study of blood T cell repertoires in COVID-19. Overall study context: Specimens from acute and convalescent COVID-19 originated in the United States, Italy and Spain. T cells, B-cell-depleted T cells, or PBMCs provided the cDNA or gDNA that served as material.

This CDR3 comprises 14 residues. The germline V and J ends were trimmed by 4 bases and 2 bases, with 12 bases remaining between them. From germline, CDR1 is ENHRY and CDR2 SYGVKD. Original methodology: Reference gene primer amplification gave nucleated cell count estimates. Generated by immunoSEQ multiplex PCR, the TCRdb table keeps only in-frame clones and is missing some. V, J and clone size are those of that table, while D and trimming were read from the DNA. Of around 130,000 clones listed, around 80% are singletons. V and J are TRBV10-3 and TRBJ2-7, with D possibly being TRBD2 (6 bases). The specimen sequenced was peripheral blood. This TCR derives from a human donor in a cohort sampled during active COVID-19. CDR3 in amino acids: CAISGGVSTYEQYF. In DNA form, the CDR3 reads TGTGCCATCAGTGGGGGGGTTAGTACCTACGAGCAGTACTTC.